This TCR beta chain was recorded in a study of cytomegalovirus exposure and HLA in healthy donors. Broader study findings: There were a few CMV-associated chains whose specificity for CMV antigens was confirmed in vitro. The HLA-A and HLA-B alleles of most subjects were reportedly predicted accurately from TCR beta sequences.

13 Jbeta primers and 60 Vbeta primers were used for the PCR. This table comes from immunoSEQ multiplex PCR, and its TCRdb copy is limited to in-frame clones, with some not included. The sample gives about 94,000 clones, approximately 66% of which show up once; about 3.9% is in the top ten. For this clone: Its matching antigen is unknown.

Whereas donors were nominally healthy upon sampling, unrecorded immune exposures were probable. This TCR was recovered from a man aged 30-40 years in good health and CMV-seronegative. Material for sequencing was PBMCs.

CDR3 amino acids: CASSPNPGTVNTEAFF. CDR3 coding DNA: TGTGCCAGCAGCCCTAACCCCGGGACAGTGAACACTGAAGCTTTCTTT. V gene TRBV9 combines with J gene TRBJ1-1, with 7 bases aligning to TRBD1. The CDR3 extends over 16 amino acids. Trimming removed 4 bases from V and 0 bases from J; junction bases left unmatched: 9. Germline V gives CDR1 SGDLS, CDR2 YYNGEE.